The 20 T cell receptor beta chains presented below share a single source sample, sequenced in a study of blood T cell repertoires in COVID-19. Profiled with immunoSEQ multiplex PCR; TCRdb holds only in-frame clones, not every one. The table records some 180,000 clones, 70% to 90% of them present only once. The sequenced sample consisted of peripheral blood. The receptor set was obtained from a man in his fifties with COVID-19, enrolled during active disease.

The CDR3 is CASSDTSVSYEQYF. The CDR3 DNA follows: TGTGCCAGCAGTGACACTAGCGTCTCCTACGAGCAGTACTTC. V is TRBV2 and J is TRBJ2-7; the match to TRBD2 covers 7 bases. Germline CDR1 and CDR2: SNHLY and FYNNEI. J gave up 0 bases and V 3 bases, and 2 bases lay outside the gene matches. This CDR3 region has 14 residues.

This rearrangement joins TRBV19 to TRBJ1-2; D perhaps matches TRBD1 (5 bases). Germline lookup yields CDR1 LNHDA and CDR2 SQIVND (reference sequence). The CDR3 consists of 15 residues. V shed 10 bases and J shed 0 bases, with 18 bases lying between them. This CDR3 reads CATAGEGGANYGYTF. CDR3 nucleotides: TGTGCCACGGCGGGGGAAGGAGGGGCTAACTATGGCTACACCTTC.

This clone has a count of ten or more. The V call is TRBV19, the J call TRBJ2-1; TRBD2 aligns across 8 bases. This CDR3 comprises 16 residues. Germline trimming cut 7 bases from V and 4 bases from J; bases unmatched to any gene: 12. The germline V gene has CDR1 LNHDA and CDR2 SQIVND (reference sequence). The CDR3 nucleotides read TGTGCCAGTACCCCCCGCGATGCGGGGGGTTACAATGAGCAGTTCTTC. Protein sequence: CASTPRDAGGYNEQFF.

The rearrangement uses TRBV6-1 and TRBJ2-7; no definite D call. This CDR3 has 15 amino acids. The V end was cut by 3 bases, the J end by 0 bases, with 12 bases between. In germline, CDR1 is MNHNS, CDR2 SASEGT. The CDR3 reads CASSEMAVSSYEQYF. CDR3 DNA: TGTGCCAGCAGTGAGATGGCGGTAAGCTCCTACGAGCAGTACTTC.

This sequence joins TRBV7-6 and TRBJ2-7, with D perhaps TRBD2 (6 bases). Germline lookup yields CDR1 SGHVS and CDR2 FNYEAQ. Trimming took 0 bases from V and 3 from J, leaving 12 bases between them. The CDR3 is 15 amino acids. The CDR3 nucleotides read TGTGCCAGCAGCTTAGCGCGGGGAAGGAGCTACGAGCAGTACTTC. Translating gives CASSLARGRSYEQYF.

The chain couples TRBV6-5 to TRBJ2-7; the match to TRBD1 covers 11 bases. The CDR3 consists of 16 residues. Germline values: CDR1 MNHEY, CDR2 SVGAGI. Germline trimming cut 2 bases from V and 3 bases from J; bases unmatched to any gene: 6. CDR3 bases: TGTGCCAGCAGTTACGGTTCCGGGACAGGGGGCTACGAGCAGTACTTC. This encodes CASSYGSGTGGYEQYF.

This clone was counted once. The CDR3: CASSWSSGNNEQFF. The CDR3 bases are TGTGCCAGCAGCTGGTCTAGCGGGAACAATGAGCAGTTCTTC. The chain carries TRBV11-3 and TRBJ2-1; 9 bases map to TRBD2. Trimming took 4 bases from V and 5 from J; bases not matched to a gene: 3. This CDR3 is built from 14 residues. Germline V gene data show CDR1 as SGHNT and CDR2 as YENEEA.

This rearrangement joins TRBV3-1 (or the pseudogene TRBV3-2) to TRBJ2-5; TRBD2 is a possible D gene (6 bases). Trimming shortened V by 4 bases and J by 5 bases, and 20 bases separated the two germline ends. This CDR3 is 16 amino acids long. Looked up from germline, CDR1 is LGHDT and CDR2 is YNNKEL (reference sequence). CDR3 sequence: CASSLPGEPLGETQYF. DNA for the CDR3: TGTGCCAGCAGCCTTCCGGGGGAGCCCTTAGGGGAGACCCAGTACTTC.

The chain employs TRBV7-2 and TRBJ2-1; D is undetermined. V was clipped by 5 bases and J by 0 bases, with 14 bases between them. CDR1 and CDR2 (germline): SGHTA, FQGNSA. This CDR3 is built from 16 residues. CDR3 in amino acids: CASSPGRASSYNEQFF. Written as DNA, the CDR3 is TGTGCCAGCAGCCCCGGTCGTGCGAGCTCCTACAATGAGCAGTTCTTC.

The rearrangement links TRBV14 to TRBJ2-3, with D perhaps TRBD2 (7 bases). The germline V gene encodes CDR1 SGHDN and CDR2 FVKESK. The CDR3 extends over 17 amino acids. Trimming shortened V by 2 bases and J by 5 bases, and 20 bases separated the two germline ends. CDR3 residues: CASSQTGGGITGDTQYF. CDR3 DNA sequence: TGTGCCAGCAGCCAAACGGGCGGGGGCATTACCGGAGATACGCAGTATTTT.

In this sample, this clone turned up once. V is TRBV5-8 and J is TRBJ2-1, with D unresolved. Trimming took 4 bases from V and 5 from J, leaving 7 bases between them. The germline V gene has CDR1 SGHTS and CDR2 YDEGEE. There are 12 residues in the CDR3. For the CDR3, the DNA is TGTGCCAGCAGCCAGGCAAACAATGAGCAGTTCTTC. This sequence encodes CASSQANNEQFF. The full variable domain, in which reference TRBV5-8 and TRBJ2-1 provide the parts outside the CDR3, is EAGVTQSPTHLIKTRGQQATLRCSPISGHTSVYWYQQALGLGLQFLLWYDEGEERNRGNFPPRFSGRQFPNYSSELNVNALELEDSALYLCASSQANNEQFFGPGTRLTVL.

The chain joins TRBV25-1 to TRBJ1-4, with D maybe TRBD1 (5 bases). CDR3 length: 16 amino acids. Germline CDR1 and CDR2: MGHDK and SYGVNS. Trimming stripped 2 bases from V and 4 bases from J, with 14 bases between. The CDR3 DNA is TGTGCCAGCAGTGAAGCTTCGACAGAACATAATGAAAAACTGTTTTTT. This codes for CASSEASTEHNEKLFF.

The genes are TRBV5-4 and TRBJ2-3; tentatively, D is TRBD2 (5 bases). Trimming left V 3 bases short and J 1 base short, with 15 bases between. The CDR3 runs to 16 residues. Looked up from germline, CDR1 is SGHNT and CDR2 is YYREEE (reference sequence). The CDR3 loop reads CASSSKLDSGTDTQYF. The CDR3 nucleotides are TGTGCCAGCAGCTCCAAATTGGACTCTGGCACAGATACGCAGTATTTT.

The V and J genes are TRBV5-1 and TRBJ2-4; D is unresolved. The CDR3 has 14 amino acids. The V gene's germline CDR1 is SGHRS and CDR2 YFSETQ. The V and J ends lost 7 bases and 0 bases respectively, with 11 bases between them. The CDR3 DNA reads TGCGCCAGCGGGCCTGAGACAGCCAAAAACATTCAGTACTTC. It encodes CASGPETAKNIQYF.

The CDR3 region is CASSSGLQGVETQYF. Written as DNA, the CDR3 is TGTGCCAGCAGTTCGGGGTTACAGGGAGTAGAGACCCAGTACTTC. The rearrangement links TRBV2 to TRBJ2-5, with a tentative D call TRBD1 (6 bases). Germline values: CDR1 SNHLY, CDR2 FYNNEI. The V end lost 5 bases, the J end lost 4 bases, and 17 bases lay between the germline ends. The CDR3 is 15 residues long.

This sequence joins TRBV4-1 and TRBJ2-1, with 9 bases fitting TRBD1. V dropped 3 bases and J dropped 8; count of bases not matched to a gene: 8. Looked up from germline, CDR1 is MGHRA and CDR2 is YSYEKL. CDR3 size: 15 residues. The CDR3 protein is CASSHSGTGIDEQFF. The CDR3 DNA is TGCGCCAGCAGCCACTCCGGGACAGGGATCGATGAGCAGTTCTTC.

The chain carries TRBV2 and TRBJ2-7; TRBD2 matches at 7 bases. Germline assignment: CDR1 SNHLY and CDR2 FYNNEI. The CDR3 runs to 15 residues. V was pared by 0 bases and J by 7 bases, with 9 bases of the junction left unmatched. The chain's CDR3 is CASSEAPSGVREQYF. Written as DNA, the CDR3 is TGTGCCAGCAGTGAAGCGCCCAGCGGGGTGCGGGAGCAGTACTTC. The complete variable domain, with remaining parts taken from reference TRBV2 and TRBJ2-7, reads EPEVTQTPSHQVTQMGQEVILRCVPISNHLYFYWYRQILGQKVEFLVSFYNNEISEKSEIFDDQFSVERPDGSNFTLKIRSTKLEDSAMYFCASSEAPSGVREQYFGPGTRLTVT.

This sequence joins TRBV5-6 and TRBJ1-1, with a possible D match to TRBD1 (6 bases). Trimming removed 2 bases at V and 4 bases at J, with 9 bases between. The length of the CDR3 is 13 residues. Germline CDR1 reads SGHDT; CDR2 reads YYEEEE. The CDR3, as DNA: TGTGCCAGCAGCTTTGGCAGGGGCACTGAAGCTTTCTTT. Its translation is CASSFGRGTEAFF.

The chain recombines TRBV5-4 with TRBJ2-6; 9 bases match TRBD1. Germline V gene sequence: CDR1 SGHNT, CDR2 YYREEE (reference sequence). The CDR3 sequence is 16 residues long. V shed 9 bases and J 4 bases; nucleotides not matched to a gene: 11. As DNA, the CDR3 is TGTGCCACAGGACAGGGGTGGATTCCCGGGGCCAACGTCCTGACTTTC. This gives the protein CATGQGWIPGANVLTF.

This clone was counted once. The V and J genes are TRBV6-1 and TRBJ1-5; weak D call: TRBD1 (5 bases). V was cut by 2 bases and J by 0 bases, with 11 bases left in between. The CDR3 has 16 amino acids. CDR1 is MNHNS, CDR2 SASEGT, per germline. The CDR3 loop reads CASSERQGGSNQPQHF. The DNA for the CDR3 is TGTGCCAGCAGTGAACGGCAGGGCGGTAGCAATCAGCCCCAGCATTTT.